The entry that follows covers one T cell receptor (beta chain) sequence. What antigen it recognizes has not been identified. No per-base quality is available; no much larger clone lies one base away. The donors were roughly 40 Caucasian individuals from Russia, aged roughly 6 to 95 years, who were systemically healthy. Around 10 milliliters of peripheral blood were drawn from each donor into EDTA-treated Vacutainer tubes. Ficoll-Paque density-gradient centrifugation was used to isolate PBMCs, with at least 6 million per sample. Total RNA was extracted from PBMCs with Trizol reagent, with at least 5 micrograms obtained per sample. Naive CD45RAhigh/CD27high T cell percentages were measured by flow cytometry on a PBMC aliquot from every donor. This entry comes from a study of blood T cells in healthy people across ages (dated by TCRdb to between 2014 and 2017). For the study in its entirety: Template switching captured roughly one uniquely barcoded TCR beta cDNA molecule per two T cells in model experiments. Using deep sequencing normalized with unique cDNA molecular identifiers, the study measured how TCR beta repertoire diversity changes with age. Four age groups were formed from the donors: young (average approximately 15 years), middle-aged (less than 40), aged (approximately 60) and long-lived (roughly 88). To avoid experimental bias, donors of different ages were spread randomly across the sequencing lanes. Two additional independent replicas of 1 million unique cDNA reads from the same blood draw were analyzed for two donors (one aged 18 to 30 and one aged 80 or older). The investigation overall reported the following: Compared with the aged group, the long-lived group had more naive CD4+ T cells, fewer expanded clones and increased TCR diversity, suggesting age selection. Observed TCR beta diversity per million T cells fell roughly linearly with age, and a significant reduction was already apparent by age around 44. Observed TCR beta diversity correlated strongly with the percentage of naive T cells measured by flow cytometry. The CMV infection status of donors was not known, potentially confounding age-related changes in expanded clonotypes. Conclusive comparison of naive and antigen-experienced compartments was prevented by the profiling of bulk unsorted PBMCs. Estimates of total diversity based on one million sequenced T cells were regarded as lower bounds and as underestimates.

The library was prepared using 5' RACE. TCRdb lists the instrument as Illumina HiSeq 2500. A second PCR of about 6 to 11 cycles was performed with a sample-barcoded 5' primer and a J-beta primer mix. A template-switch 5' adaptor carrying 12 random nucleotides introduced a unique molecular identifier onto each TCR beta cDNA molecule. Each sample yielded at least 3 million CDR3-containing paired-end reads. First-strand cDNA was synthesized from all RNA with the Mint cDNA synthesis kit, primed by a TRBC-specific oligonucleotide. After uracil-DNA glycosylase treatment, a first 18-cycle PCR used universal primers M1SS and BC2_uni_R on all cDNA. Turning to the authors' computational methods: For normalization, 1 million high-quality reads were randomly selected from each sample, with every read carrying a distinct molecular identifier. Instead of being binned into consensus sequences, reads that shared molecular identifiers were thrown out. MiTCR, set to a Q25 quality threshold and the strictest error-elimination algorithm, was used for CDR3 identification, clonotype clustering and error correction. Lower-bound total TCR beta diversity was estimated with a nonparametric unseen species model using Euler transformation. Using fastp trimming at Q25 and MiXCR clonotype assembly, TCRdb reanalyzed the public sequencing data and kept in-frame beta chains. Every entry covers one CDR3 protein and lists the most common genes and DNA from its rows. The V and J calls and clone size come from TCRdb's table, not from the authors' own analysis. The sample has around 800,000 distinct CDR3 sequences on record, 62% of them singletons. The top ten clonotypes cover around 30% of the sample.

Inclusive of the bounding cysteine and phenylalanine, the CDR3 is 14 residues long. Of all the DNA, just the CDR3 is kept, 42 bases in frame from base 1. CDR1 and CDR2, looked up from the germline V gene (reference sequence), are LNHDA and SQIVND. This TCR was sampled from a man between 25 and 39 years old in good health. Input material: blood. The chain was built from TRBV19 and TRBJ2-5; perhaps TRBD1 is the D gene, with 6 bases matching. TRBJ2-7 explains the end of the DNA better; the J call may be wrong. The CDR3 sequence is CASSSTGYLDEQYF. The DNA sequence is given as TGTGCCAGTAGTTCTACAGGGTACCTTGACGAGCAGTACTTC.